The rows below give T cell receptor beta chains drawn from one sample of a study of T-cell reconstitution after alpha-beta-depleted transplantation in children. TCRdb re-called the PCR reads through MiXCR, storing one row per CDR3 protein. The table has 250,000 to 300,000 distinct CDR3 sequences, more than 9% seen once. Sequenced here: PBMCs from the stem cell graft donor, sampled from the stem cell graft. These receptors originate from a human donor who donated a stem cell graft to a child with SCID. CDR3s include the opening cysteine and the closing phenylalanine or tryptophan. The order of the fields is CDR3 DNA, CDR3 protein, D gene, clone size, V gene, J gene. D genes are given only for firm matches. Where a row states a size, it is once, few, many or the class of an expanded clone; other rows omit it.

TGTGCCAGCACTTCGTACTTAAGAGGCTACACCTTC	CASTSYLRGYTF	NA	NA	TRBV6-5	TRBJ1-2
TGTGCCAGCAACACTTACCAAATCCCTACCCTGATAGCTTTCTTT	CASNTYQIPTLIAFF	NA	NA	TRBV11-1	TRBJ1-1
TGTGCCAGCAGCCCCGGGTCCCTCCCTAGCGAGCAGTACTTC	CASSPGSLPSEQYF	NA	many	TRBV12-3/TRBV12-4	TRBJ2-7
TGTGCCAGCAGCTTAGAACCAGGGCGAGAGACCCAGTACTTC	CASSLEPGRETQYF	NA	NA	TRBV7-6	TRBJ2-5
TGTGCCAGCAGCCAAGGGACTAGCGGCTTCACGCAGTATTTT	CASSQGTSGFTQYF	TRBD2	few	TRBV4-2	TRBJ2-3
TGCGCCAGCAGCTTTAGCGGGCTGGGCTCCGAGCAGTACTTC	CASSFSGLGSEQYF	TRBD2	few	TRBV5-1	TRBJ2-7
TGCAGTGCCCCATTAAGGGATACGCAGTATTTT	CSAPLRDTQYF	NA	few	TRBV20-1	TRBJ2-3
TGTGCCAGCAGCCAAGTGACCAGCAATGAGCAGTTCTTC	CASSQVTSNEQFF	NA	many	TRBV3-1	TRBJ2-1
TGTGCCATTCCCGGGACAGGGGACCACGAGCAGTACTTC	CAIPGTGDHEQYF	TRBD1	NA	TRBV10-3	TRBJ2-7
TGTGCCAGCAGCCTTACACCACTAGCGGGGGTCTACGAGCAGTACTTC	CASSLTPLAGVYEQYF	TRBD2	few	TRBV3-1	TRBJ2-7
TGTGCCAGCAGACCGGACAGGGGCCGGGAGACCCAGTACTTC	CASRPDRGRETQYF	TRBD1	NA	TRBV5-8	TRBJ2-5
TGTGCCAGCACCTCATGGGGCAGCTCCTACGAGCAGTACTTC	CASTSWGSSYEQYF	NA	many	TRBV12-3/TRBV12-4	TRBJ2-7
TGTGCCAGCAGCCAAGATAACGTAGACGATGAGCAGTTCTTC	CASSQDNVDDEQFF	NA	few	TRBV3-1	TRBJ2-1
TGTGCCAGCAGGGAGGGACAGGGGGGTGGCTACACCTTC	CASREGQGGGYTF	TRBD1	few	TRBV2	TRBJ1-2
TGCAGCGTTGAAGATCAAAGGGGCTCCTACAATGAGCAGTTCTTC	CSVEDQRGSYNEQFF	NA	NA	TRBV29-1	TRBJ2-1
TGTGCTAGTGGTTTGGTGGGACAGGGGTATTACAATGAGCAGTTCTTC	CASGLVGQGYYNEQFF	TRBD1	NA	TRBV12-5	TRBJ2-1
TGTGCCAGCAGCTTACTTACGGATCTATCTACAGACACCATATATTTT	CASSLLTDLSTDTIYF	NA	few	TRBV7-9	TRBJ1-3
TGTGCCAGCAGCTTAGCAGAGAACACTGAAGCTTTCTTT	CASSLAENTEAFF	NA	many	TRBV7-9	TRBJ1-1
TGTGCCAGCAGCCCCCCGCGGGGGCGGAATGAGCAGTTCTTC	CASSPPRGRNEQFF	NA	NA	TRBV6-1	TRBJ2-1
TGTGCCAGCAGCTTAGATCGGCGGGGGGCTCGGTACAATGAGCAGTTCTTC	CASSLDRRGARYNEQFF	TRBD2	many	TRBV11-2	TRBJ2-1
TGCAGTGCTAGAGATAGTGTCTACTCCTACGAGCAGTACTTC	CSARDSVYSYEQYF	NA	NA	TRBV20-1	TRBJ2-7
TGCGCCAGCAGCCCGGATGGGACAGCAGCCTACGAGCAGTACTTC	CASSPDGTAAYEQYF	TRBD1	few	TRBV5-1	TRBJ2-7
TGTGCCAGCAGCTCAACAGTGTACACTGAAGCTTTCTTT	CASSSTVYTEAFF	NA	few	TRBV6-1	TRBJ1-1
TGCAGTGCTACGAATAGGGGGTTGAGGACCGGGGAGCTGTTTTTT	CSATNRGLRTGELFF	NA	NA	TRBV20-1	TRBJ2-2
TGCAGCGTTGAAGAGTTTCTGGATACGCAGTATTTT	CSVEEFLDTQYF	NA	few	TRBV29-1	TRBJ2-3
TGTGCCACCAGTGATTTATTTTTTCAGAATAGCAATCAGCCCCAGCATTTT	CATSDLFFQNSNQPQHF	NA	many	TRBV24-1	TRBJ1-5
TGTGCCATCACCCCTAGCGGAAGCACAGATACGCAGTATTTT	CAITPSGSTDTQYF	TRBD2	many	TRBV10-3	TRBJ2-3
TGTGCCAGCAGCGCCACACGGGGCGAGCAGTACTTC	CASSATRGEQYF	NA	few	TRBV7-9	TRBJ2-7
TGCAGTGCTAGGTCTCTTGGGGTCTACAATGAGCAGTTCTTC	CSARSLGVYNEQFF	NA	many	TRBV20-1	TRBJ2-1
TGTGCCAGCAGTTTCATCGGGGGTCACTTCCAGCCCCAGCATTTT	CASSFIGGHFQPQHF	NA	many	TRBV12-3/TRBV12-4	TRBJ1-5
TGTGCCAGCAGCTTGGCCGGCAGGCAAGAGACCCAGTACTTC	CASSLAGRQETQYF	NA	many	TRBV5-6	TRBJ2-5
TGTGCCAGCAGTTTATCGAAAGGGCCCCAGCATTTT	CASSLSKGPQHF	NA	NA	TRBV27	TRBJ1-5
TGTGCCAGCAGTGCCTTCCCGGGACCGAAGAAGGAGGAGCAGTTCTTC	CASSAFPGPKKEEQFF	NA	few	TRBV25-1	TRBJ2-1
TGCAGTGCTAGAGATTTCGGCGGGCCGAACACTGAAGCTTTCTTT	CSARDFGGPNTEAFF	NA	NA	TRBV20-1	TRBJ1-1
TGCGCCAGCAGCTCTATCGGGGGTAACATTCAGTACTTC	CASSSIGGNIQYF	NA	few	TRBV5-1	TRBJ2-4
TGTGCCAGCAACCAAAGGGGGACTAGCGGGGTAAATGAGCAGTTCTTC	CASNQRGTSGVNEQFF	TRBD2	few	TRBV6-1	TRBJ2-1
TGTGCCAGCAGCGTAGAGGGAGCCGGGGAGCTGTTTTTT	CASSVEGAGELFF	NA	once	TRBV9	TRBJ2-2
TGTGCCAGCAGCCCAAGACCCGGGACAGGGGATGCCGGGGAGCTGTTTTTT	CASSPRPGTGDAGELFF	TRBD1	NA	TRBV7-8	TRBJ2-2
TGTGCCAGCACCATAATGGTTTATAATTCACCCCTCCACTTT	CASTIMVYNSPLHF	NA	NA	TRBV12-3/TRBV12-4	TRBJ1-6
TGCGCCAGCAGCTTGGTTGGCGGGTCAAAAACAGATACGCAGTATTTT	CASSLVGGSKTDTQYF	NA	NA	TRBV5-1	TRBJ2-3
TGTGCCAGCAGCTTAGACGGTTTAGATACGCAGTATTTT	CASSLDGLDTQYF	NA	many	TRBV7-9	TRBJ2-3
TGTGCCAGCAGCCAGCGACGGGACGGGTCCGGGGAGCTGTTTTTT	CASSQRRDGSGELFF	NA	once	TRBV3-1	TRBJ2-2
TGTGCCAGCAGTCCAAGACAGGGGGGTTTCCACGAGCAGTACTTC	CASSPRQGGFHEQYF	TRBD1	few	TRBV25-1	TRBJ2-7
TGTGCCAGTAATCCCAGAACTAGCGGGAACACCGGGGAGCTGTTTTTT	CASNPRTSGNTGELFF	TRBD2	NA	TRBV5-4	TRBJ2-2
TGTGCCAGCAGAGTTGGACAGTATAGCAATCAGCCCCAGCATTTT	CASRVGQYSNQPQHF	NA	few	TRBV12-3/TRBV12-4	TRBJ1-5
TGCGCCAGCGCCACCCCCTGGGATGAGCAGTTCTTC	CASATPWDEQFF	NA	few	TRBV10-2	TRBJ2-1
TGTGCCAGCAGTTTACCCACAGGGGAAGGGAACACAGATACGCAGTATTTT	CASSLPTGEGNTDTQYF	TRBD1	NA	TRBV27	TRBJ2-3
TGTGCCAGTAGTATTGGGTCCCCTGGGGCCAAAAACATTCAGTACTTC	CASSIGSPGAKNIQYF	NA	few	TRBV19	TRBJ2-4
TGTGCCAGCAGCTTAGAGCTTGGGTTGCCGGGGGCTTTCTTT	CASSLELGLPGAFF	NA	NA	TRBV7-8	TRBJ1-1
TGTGCCAGCAGCACCCCCAGTCTGGGCCGCAAGTCCTACGAGCAGTACTTC	CASSTPSLGRKSYEQYF	NA	few	TRBV28	TRBJ2-7
TGTGCCAGCAGTCCATTGGGACAGGGGGTGGCCGAGCAGTACTTC	CASSPLGQGVAEQYF	TRBD1	few	TRBV6-1	TRBJ2-7
TGTGCCAGCAGTCAAACAGGGGGCTGGGAGACCCAGTACTTC	CASSQTGGWETQYF	TRBD1	NA	TRBV28	TRBJ2-5
TGTGCCAGCAGCTTAGGTTGGGGGCACGCTCAGAACACTGAAGCTTTCTTT	CASSLGWGHAQNTEAFF	NA	NA	TRBV7-2	TRBJ1-1